This T cell receptor beta chain was sequenced for a study of blood T cell repertoires in COVID-19. Study in general: Specimens from acute and convalescent COVID-19 originated in the United States, Italy and Spain.

Sequencing was performed with immunoSEQ multiplex PCR; in TCRdb, only in-frame clones are kept and a portion is missing. In the table there are around 110,000 clones, more than 70% of which are singletons. This clone was seen a handful of times. Unmatched junction bases numbered 2, after V lost 5 bases and J lost 3 bases. Germline assignment: CDR1 SNHLY and CDR2 FYNNEI. The CDR3 is made up of 14 amino acids. The receptor comes from a human donor in a cohort sampled during active COVID-19. The chain recombines TRBV2 with TRBJ2-3, with 10 positions matching TRBD1. Material for sequencing was peripheral blood. The CDR3 spells CASSRQGATDTQYF. The CDR3 nucleotides read TGTGCCAGCAGTCGACAGGGGGCGACAGATACGCAGTATTTT. Full variable domain (remainder filled in from reference TRBV2 and TRBJ2-3): EPEVTQTPSHQVTQMGQEVILRCVPISNHLYFYWYRQILGQKVEFLVSFYNNEISEKSEIFDDQFSVERPDGSNFTLKIRSTKLEDSAMYFCASSRQGATDTQYFGPGTRLTVL.